The T cell receptor (beta chain) described here comes from a study of control samples from healthy donors and cancer patients. Some clones are missing from TCRdb's copy, which holds only in-frame ones; the method was immunoSEQ multiplex PCR. Of 120,000 or so clones in the sample, more than 85% were seen once. CDR3 length: 17 amino acids. The germline V gene encodes CDR1 MNHEY and CDR2 SVGEGT. With 0 bases clipped from V and 0 bases from J, the junction kept 8 bases outside the gene matches. Material for sequencing was PBMCs. The clonotype originates from a man aged 50-60 years with head and neck cancer. The chain links TRBV6-2 or TRBV6-3 to TRBJ2-7; TRBD1 matches 7 bases. The chain's CDR3 is CASSYSIRGRHSYEQYF. As DNA, the CDR3 is TGTGCCAGCAGTTACTCGATTAGGGGGCGCCACTCCTACGAGCAGTACTTC.